Listed below are T cell receptor beta chains from one sample, sequenced in a study of blood T cell repertoires in COVID-19. Repertoires were generated with immunoSEQ multiplex PCR, while TCRdb's copy carries only in-frame clones and drops some. The repertoire holds about 190,000 clones, 86% seen once, with roughly 2.9% in the top ten. Sequenced: peripheral blood. All receptors come from a woman aged 30 to 39 with active or convalescent COVID-19. Each CDR3 is given with its conserved first and last residue. D genes are given only for firm matches. Expanded clones get a size class; other rows say once, few or many, or leave the size out.

size: NA; V: TRBV3-1/TRBV3-2; length: 16; D: TRBD2; J: TRBJ2-7; DNA: TGTGCCAGCAGCCAAATTCTAGCGGGGACAACCTACGAGCAGTACTTC; CDR3: CASSQILAGTTYEQYF
size: NA; V: TRBV9; length: 16; D: TRBD1; J: TRBJ2-2; DNA: TGTGCCAGCAGCGCAGGGACAGGGGTGGGCACCGGGGAGCTGTTTTTT; CDR3: CASSAGTGVGTGELFF
size: NA; V: TRBV29-1; length: 12; D: NA; J: TRBJ2-2; DNA: TGCAGCGTTTATCCGAGAACCGGGGAGCTGTTTTTT; CDR3: CSVYPRTGELFF
size: NA; V: TRBV2; length: 13; D: NA; J: TRBJ2-7; DNA: TGTGCCAGCAGCACGGGACAATCCTACGAGCAGTACTTC; CDR3: CASSTGQSYEQYF
size: NA; V: TRBV6-5; length: 11; D: NA; J: TRBJ2-1; DNA: TGTGCCAGCAGTCGGGGAGATGAGCAGTTCTTC; CDR3: CASSRGDEQFF
size: few; V: TRBV18; length: 16; D: TRBD1; J: TRBJ1-1; DNA: TGTGCCAGCTCACCGGCGGACAGGGGGGGGTTTGCTGAAGCTTTCTTT; CDR3: CASSPADRGGFAEAFF
size: few; V: TRBV19; length: 14; D: TRBD2; J: TRBJ2-7; DNA: TGTGCCAGTAGTATAGCGGGAGGATCCAACGAGCAGTACTTC; CDR3: CASSIAGGSNEQYF
size: NA; V: TRBV2; length: 14; D: TRBD2; J: TRBJ2-7; DNA: TGTGCCAGCGGAAGACTAGCGGGAATCTACGAGCAGTACTTC; CDR3: CASGRLAGIYEQYF
size: NA; V: TRBV13; length: 13; D: TRBD1; J: TRBJ2-7; DNA: TGTGCCAGCAGCCTCGACAGGGCCTACGAGCAGTACTTC; CDR3: CASSLDRAYEQYF
size: once; V: TRBV5-4; length: 16; D: TRBD2; J: TRBJ2-3; DNA: TGTGCCAGCAGCACACTAGCGGGCATAAGCACAGATACGCAGTATTTT; CDR3: CASSTLAGISTDTQYF
size: NA; V: TRBV11-2; length: 16; D: TRBD1; J: TRBJ1-1; DNA: TGTGCCAGCAGCTTACTGGGACAGGGGGCGGTAACTGAAGCTTTCTTT; CDR3: CASSLLGQGAVTEAFF
size: few; V: TRBV10-3; length: 14; D: NA; J: TRBJ2-5; DNA: TGTGCCATCCGCGGGTTAACGGACCAAGAGACCCAGTACTTC; CDR3: CAIRGLTDQETQYF
size: NA; V: TRBV4-1; length: 16; D: TRBD1; J: TRBJ1-4; DNA: TGCGCCAGCAGCCAAGCCGGGGACAGGGGGACTGAAAAACTGTTTTTT; CDR3: CASSQAGDRGTEKLFF
size: NA; V: TRBV7-6; length: 15; D: NA; J: TRBJ1-1; DNA: TGTGCCAGCAGCTTAGGATCCGGAGTGGGTACTGAAGCTTTCTTT; CDR3: CASSLGSGVGTEAFF
size: NA; V: TRBV19; length: 15; D: NA; J: TRBJ1-4; DNA: TGTGCCAGTAGAAACGTCGGTCCTACTAATGAAAAACTGTTTTTT; CDR3: CASRNVGPTNEKLFF
size: few; V: TRBV9; length: 15; D: TRBD2; J: TRBJ2-7; DNA: TGTGCCAGCAGCCCCAAGCGGGAGGCCTGGAGTGAGCAGTACTTC; CDR3: CASSPKREAWSEQYF
size: NA; V: TRBV28; length: 15; D: TRBD1; J: TRBJ1-2; DNA: TGTGCCAGCAGTTCCCCCGGGACAGGGAACTATGGCTACACCTTC; CDR3: CASSSPGTGNYGYTF
size: NA; V: TRBV6-4; length: 13; D: TRBD2; J: TRBJ2-1; DNA: TGTGCCAGCGGACTAGCGGGAGGGGATGAGCAGTTCTTC; CDR3: CASGLAGGDEQFF
size: NA; V: TRBV2; length: 13; D: TRBD1; J: TRBJ1-2; DNA: TGTGCCAGCACTTTACAGGGGGCTGAAGGCTACACCTTC; CDR3: CASTLQGAEGYTF
size: NA; V: TRBV11-2; length: 15; D: NA; J: TRBJ1-3; DNA: TGTGCCAGCGACCCGGGGACTATCACAGGAAACACCATATATTTT; CDR3: CASDPGTITGNTIYF
size: NA; V: TRBV27; length: 17; D: TRBD1; J: TRBJ1-2; DNA: TGTGCCAGCAGTTCTTTGGGGCTGGGGACAGGGCTCTATGGCTACACCTTC; CDR3: CASSSLGLGTGLYGYTF
size: NA; V: TRBV19; length: 15; D: TRBD2; J: TRBJ2-7; DNA: TGTGCCAGTAGTACCCGGACTAGCGGGAGAGGCGAGCAGTACTTC; CDR3: CASSTRTSGRGEQYF
size: NA; V: TRBV7-9; length: 14; D: NA; J: TRBJ2-2; DNA: TGTGCCAGCAGCCCCTACGCGAACACCGGGGAGCTGTTTTTT; CDR3: CASSPYANTGELFF
size: NA; V: TRBV11-2; length: 14; D: NA; J: TRBJ1-2; DNA: TGTGCCAGCAGCGACCGGGGGACTAACTATGGCTACACCTTC; CDR3: CASSDRGTNYGYTF
size: NA; V: TRBV2; length: 11; D: NA; J: TRBJ1-3; DNA: TGTGCCAGCCGGGTGGGAAACACCATATATTTT; CDR3: CASRVGNTIYF
size: NA; V: TRBV28; length: 12; D: NA; J: TRBJ1-5; DNA: TGTGCCAGCACTCCGAGCAATCAGCCCCAGCATTTT; CDR3: CASTPSNQPQHF
size: NA; V: TRBV11-2; length: 15; D: TRBD2; J: TRBJ2-1; DNA: TGTGCCAGCAGCTTAGAACTAGCGGGAGCCGAATGGCAGTTCTTC; CDR3: CASSLELAGAEWQFF
size: medium-sized; V: TRBV5-4; length: 15; D: NA; J: TRBJ1-1; DNA: TGTGCCAGCAGCTTGGTCGAGGGGGTGAACACTGAAGCTTTCTTT; CDR3: CASSLVEGVNTEAFF
size: NA; V: TRBV4-1; length: 15; D: NA; J: TRBJ2-1; DNA: TGCGCCAGCAGCCAAGAGCACAGTACTCGAAATGAGCAGTTCTTC; CDR3: CASSQEHSTRNEQFF
size: NA; V: TRBV11-3; length: 14; D: NA; J: TRBJ2-7; DNA: TGTGCCAGCAGCTTAGATTACTTAACCGACGAGCAGTACTTC; CDR3: CASSLDYLTDEQYF
size: once; V: TRBV24-1; length: 17; D: NA; J: TRBJ2-3; DNA: TGTGCCACCAGTGATTCCGCAGGGCCCCACTGGACAGATACGCAGTATTTT; CDR3: CATSDSAGPHWTDTQYF
size: NA; V: TRBV11-2; length: 15; D: TRBD2; J: TRBJ2-7; DNA: TGTGCCAGCAGCCCTACTAGCGGGGGGGCCTACGAGCAGTACTTC; CDR3: CASSPTSGGAYEQYF
size: once; V: TRBV5-1; length: 15; D: NA; J: TRBJ1-1; DNA: TGCGCCAGCAGCTCCGCAACTACAGGGAACACTGAAGCTTTCTTT; CDR3: CASSSATTGNTEAFF
size: NA; V: TRBV13; length: 12; D: NA; J: TRBJ1-2; DNA: TGTGCCAGCAGTTTTCTAAGGAGCGGCTACACCTTC; CDR3: CASSFLRSGYTF
size: NA; V: TRBV2; length: 14; D: NA; J: TRBJ2-6; DNA: TGTGCCAGCAGTGTTGGCACCGGGGCCAACGTCCTGACTTTC; CDR3: CASSVGTGANVLTF
size: NA; V: TRBV2; length: 13; D: NA; J: TRBJ1-2; DNA: TGTGCCAGCAGTGAAGCCGACACCTATGGCTACACCTTC; CDR3: CASSEADTYGYTF
size: NA; V: TRBV19; length: 18; D: TRBD1; J: TRBJ1-4; DNA: TGTGCCAGTAGTACGTCCCGGGACAGGGGGCGGGAAAATGAAAAACTGTTTTTT; CDR3: CASSTSRDRGRENEKLFF
size: once; V: TRBV10-3; length: 15; D: NA; J: TRBJ1-1; DNA: TGTGCCATCAGTGACGGGGAAAAGGAGTCCACTGAAGCTTTCTTT; CDR3: CAISDGEKESTEAFF
size: NA; V: TRBV2; length: 14; D: NA; J: TRBJ1-1; DNA: TGTGCCAGCAGTGAGCAGGGCCCGTACACTGAAGCTTTCTTT; CDR3: CASSEQGPYTEAFF
size: NA; V: TRBV15; length: 17; D: TRBD1; J: TRBJ1-5; DNA: TGTGCCACCAGCAGGCGCAGGGGGCCTTCCGACAATCAGCCCCAGCATTTT; CDR3: CATSRRRGPSDNQPQHF
size: NA; V: TRBV29-1; length: 14; D: NA; J: TRBJ2-2; DNA: TGCAGCGTTGAAGATCGTTGGAACACCGGGGAGCTGTTTTTT; CDR3: CSVEDRWNTGELFF